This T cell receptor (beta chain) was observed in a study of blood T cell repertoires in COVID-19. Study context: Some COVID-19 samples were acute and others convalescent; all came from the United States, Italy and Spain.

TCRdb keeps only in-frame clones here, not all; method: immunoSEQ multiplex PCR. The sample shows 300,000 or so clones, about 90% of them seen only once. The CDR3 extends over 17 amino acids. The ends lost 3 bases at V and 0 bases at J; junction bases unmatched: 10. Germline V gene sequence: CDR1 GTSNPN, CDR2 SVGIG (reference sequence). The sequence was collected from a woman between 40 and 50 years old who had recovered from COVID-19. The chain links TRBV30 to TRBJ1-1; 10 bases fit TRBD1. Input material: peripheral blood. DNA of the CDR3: TGTGCCTGGAGGAGGGACAGGGGCGGACTCATGAACACTGAAGCTTTCTTT. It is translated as CAWRRDRGGLMNTEAFF.